This T cell receptor beta chain came from a study of cytomegalovirus exposure and HLA in healthy donors. At the level of the study: Within the Caucasian-associated ancestry cluster were around four fifths of the approximately 400 genotyped donors.

As to this clone: What it binds is unknown.

Germline assignment: CDR1 SGHVS and CDR2 FQNEAQ. The CDR3 sequence is 14 residues long. V was trimmed by 5 bases and J by 4 bases, leaving 14 bases between them. Use of 60 Vbeta and 13 Jbeta primers characterized the PCR. TCRdb keeps only in-frame clones here, not all; method: immunoSEQ multiplex PCR. The sample yields about 150,000 clones, 77% seen once. Study outcomes and limitations: Altogether, 160 or so TCR beta chains were recorded as cytomegalovirus-associated. Clonal expansion, a later analysis showed, was greater in HLA-associated TCR beta chains than in equally common others. TRBV6-2, TRBV6-3 and other indistinguishable V segments were excluded.

The V gene is TRBV7-8, the J gene TRBJ1-2; D is ambiguous. The source material was PBMCs. The clonotype was recovered from a woman aged 40 to 49 in good health and CMV-seronegative. CDR3 residues: CASSTDLAGYGYTF. The CDR3 DNA follows: TGTGCCAGCAGCACTGACTTGGCTGGCTATGGCTACACCTTC.